A selection of T cell receptor beta chains follows, all from one sample in a study of beta chain features in type 1 diabetes. Profiling relied on immunoSEQ multiplex PCR, and the TCRdb table lists in-frame clones only, not all of them. The table has around 250,000 clones, approximately 25% seen once; the top ten hold roughly 0.011%. Sequencing input: naive CD4+ T cells from blood. All receptors derive from a woman aged 30 to 39 with type 1 diabetes. CDR3s include the opening cysteine and the closing phenylalanine or tryptophan. Each record gives: clone size, J gene, V gene, D gene, CDR3 protein, CDR3 DNA. A D gene is named only where the DNA matches it firmly. Size values are once, few and many counts, or a class for expanded clones, and some rows have none.

clone_size: NA; j_call: TRBJ1-2; v_call: TRBV13; d_call: TRBD1; cdr3_aa: CASSLGRQGGYGYTF; cdr3_nt: TGTGCCAGCAGCTTAGGCCGACAGGGCGGCTATGGCTACACCTTC
clone_size: NA; j_call: TRBJ1-1; v_call: TRBV7-2; d_call: NA; cdr3_aa: CASSSRAMNTEAFF; cdr3_nt: TGTGCCAGCAGCTCCAGGGCCATGAACACTGAAGCTTTCTTT
clone_size: few; j_call: TRBJ1-5; v_call: TRBV30; d_call: NA; cdr3_aa: CAWSVPLDSRRNQPQHF; cdr3_nt: TGTGCCTGGAGTGTACCCCTGGACAGCCGAAGGAATCAGCCCCAGCATTTT
clone_size: NA; j_call: TRBJ1-1; v_call: TRBV5-4; d_call: NA; cdr3_aa: CASSLERGPIGAFF; cdr3_nt: TGTGCCAGCAGCTTGGAAAGGGGTCCGATCGGAGCTTTCTTT
clone_size: NA; j_call: TRBJ1-1; v_call: TRBV5-4; d_call: NA; cdr3_aa: CASSFSGTEAFF; cdr3_nt: TGTGCCAGCAGCTTCTCCGGGACTGAAGCTTTCTTT
clone_size: NA; j_call: TRBJ1-2; v_call: TRBV28; d_call: TRBD1; cdr3_aa: CASSSLTGVYGYTF; cdr3_nt: TGTGCCAGCAGTTCATTAACAGGGGTGTATGGCTACACCTTC
clone_size: NA; j_call: TRBJ1-5; v_call: TRBV30; d_call: TRBD1; cdr3_aa: CAVTGGGNQPQHF; cdr3_nt: TGTGCCGTGACAGGGGGTGGCAATCAGCCCCAGCATTTT
clone_size: NA; j_call: TRBJ2-2; v_call: TRBV15; d_call: TRBD1; cdr3_aa: CATTAGTGNTGELFF; cdr3_nt: TGTGCCACCACGGCAGGGACAGGGAACACCGGGGAGCTGTTTTTT
clone_size: few; j_call: TRBJ2-5; v_call: TRBV5-4; d_call: TRBD2; cdr3_aa: CASSFSGSGETQYF; cdr3_nt: TGTGCCAGCAGCTTCAGCGGGAGCGGAGAGACCCAGTACTTC
clone_size: NA; j_call: TRBJ2-2; v_call: TRBV29-1; d_call: TRBD2; cdr3_aa: CSVERGGRGHGELFF; cdr3_nt: TGCAGCGTTGAACGGGGCGGGAGGGGACACGGGGAGCTGTTTTTT
clone_size: few; j_call: TRBJ2-2; v_call: TRBV4-1; d_call: TRBD1; cdr3_aa: CASSQRIPGTVLTGELFF; cdr3_nt: TGCGCCAGCAGCCAACGTATCCCCGGGACAGTTTTGACCGGGGAGCTGTTTTTT
clone_size: few; j_call: TRBJ2-3; v_call: TRBV4-1; d_call: NA; cdr3_aa: CASSPQGLGPDTQYF; cdr3_nt: TGCGCCAGCAGCCCACAGGGTCTTGGTCCAGATACGCAGTATTTT
clone_size: few; j_call: TRBJ1-1; v_call: TRBV9; d_call: NA; cdr3_aa: CASSVGVENTEAFF; cdr3_nt: TGTGCCAGCAGCGTAGGTGTAGAGAACACTGAAGCTTTCTTT
clone_size: few; j_call: TRBJ2-7; v_call: TRBV30; d_call: NA; cdr3_aa: CAWSGVYEQYF; cdr3_nt: TGTGCCTGGAGCGGAGTCTACGAGCAGTACTTC
clone_size: few; j_call: TRBJ2-1; v_call: TRBV4-1; d_call: NA; cdr3_aa: CASSLRTQRSEQFF; cdr3_nt: TGCGCCAGCAGCCTCAGGACTCAAAGAAGTGAGCAGTTCTTC
clone_size: NA; j_call: TRBJ2-7; v_call: TRBV20-1; d_call: NA; cdr3_aa: CSCSGYEQYF; cdr3_nt: TGCAGTTGTTCGGGCTACGAGCAGTACTTC
clone_size: NA; j_call: TRBJ2-5; v_call: TRBV9; d_call: NA; cdr3_aa: CASSVGTDQETQYF; cdr3_nt: TGTGCCAGCAGCGTAGGGACAGACCAAGAGACCCAGTACTTC
clone_size: few; j_call: TRBJ1-1; v_call: TRBV30; d_call: TRBD1; cdr3_aa: CAGNRDRAGTFF; cdr3_nt: TGTGCCGGAAACCGGGACAGGGCAGGAACTTTCTTT
clone_size: NA; j_call: TRBJ2-5; v_call: TRBV13; d_call: TRBD1; cdr3_aa: CASSSSGTAETQYF; cdr3_nt: TGTGCCAGCAGCTCGTCCGGGACAGCGGAGACCCAGTACTTC
clone_size: few; j_call: TRBJ2-5; v_call: TRBV5-1; d_call: NA; cdr3_aa: CASSPQPTRQETQYF; cdr3_nt: TGCGCCAGCAGCCCCCAGCCGACAAGACAAGAGACCCAGTACTTC
clone_size: NA; j_call: TRBJ1-4; v_call: TRBV4-1; d_call: TRBD1; cdr3_aa: CASSQGDRTNEKLFF; cdr3_nt: TGCGCCAGCAGCCAAGGGGACAGGACTAATGAAAAACTGTTTTTT
clone_size: NA; j_call: TRBJ2-1; v_call: TRBV28; d_call: NA; cdr3_aa: CATYLGGDSYNEQFF; cdr3_nt: TGTGCCACCTACCTTGGCGGGGACTCCTACAATGAGCAGTTCTTC
clone_size: few; j_call: TRBJ2-7; v_call: TRBV19; d_call: TRBD1; cdr3_aa: CASSMTALTGGVEQYF; cdr3_nt: TGTGCCAGTAGTATGACGGCATTGACAGGGGGCGTAGAGCAGTACTTC
clone_size: NA; j_call: TRBJ1-2; v_call: TRBV30; d_call: NA; cdr3_aa: CAWEVGFYGYTF; cdr3_nt: TGTGCCTGGGAGGTCGGATTCTATGGCTACACCTTC
clone_size: few; j_call: TRBJ2-2; v_call: TRBV5-4; d_call: NA; cdr3_aa: CASSLGAGELFF; cdr3_nt: TGTGCCAGCAGCTTAGGGGCCGGGGAGCTGTTTTTT
clone_size: NA; j_call: TRBJ2-1; v_call: TRBV18; d_call: NA; cdr3_aa: CASSATGTGSLNEQFF; cdr3_nt: TGTGCCAGCTCAGCCACAGGGACCGGCAGTCTCAATGAGCAGTTCTTC
clone_size: NA; j_call: TRBJ2-1; v_call: TRBV13; d_call: TRBD2; cdr3_aa: CASSSSAGSYNEQFF; cdr3_nt: TGTGCCAGCAGCTCATCAGCGGGGTCCTACAATGAGCAGTTCTTC
clone_size: few; j_call: TRBJ1-2; v_call: TRBV5-1; d_call: TRBD1; cdr3_aa: CASSSELTGAYGYTF; cdr3_nt: TGCGCCAGCAGTTCAGAATTAACAGGGGCCTATGGCTACACCTTC
clone_size: once; j_call: TRBJ2-7; v_call: TRBV5-6; d_call: TRBD1; cdr3_aa: CASSEDRGDEQYF; cdr3_nt: TGTGCCAGCAGCGAAGACAGGGGCGACGAGCAGTACTTC
clone_size: NA; j_call: TRBJ2-2; v_call: TRBV11-3; d_call: NA; cdr3_aa: CASSSTPIDTGELFF; cdr3_nt: TGTGCCAGCAGCAGTACACCGATTGATACCGGGGAGCTGTTTTTT
clone_size: few; j_call: TRBJ2-6; v_call: TRBV9; d_call: NA; cdr3_aa: CASTRQALSGANVLTF; cdr3_nt: TGTGCCAGCACCCGACAGGCCCTCTCTGGGGCCAACGTCCTGACTTTC
clone_size: few; j_call: TRBJ1-2; v_call: TRBV28; d_call: NA; cdr3_aa: CASSWGRGYGYTF; cdr3_nt: TGTGCCAGCAGTTGGGGCAGGGGCTATGGCTACACCTTC
clone_size: NA; j_call: TRBJ1-4; v_call: TRBV29-1; d_call: NA; cdr3_aa: CSVLGQGLEKLFF; cdr3_nt: TGCAGCGTTCTGGGACAAGGGTTAGAAAAACTGTTTTTT
clone_size: NA; j_call: TRBJ2-3; v_call: TRBV4-2; d_call: NA; cdr3_aa: CASSQVSGVRSGSTDTQYF; cdr3_nt: TGTGCCAGCAGCCAAGTTTCCGGGGTTCGGAGCGGTTCCACAGATACGCAGTATTTT
clone_size: NA; j_call: TRBJ2-2; v_call: TRBV7-9; d_call: NA; cdr3_aa: CASSSLAGRKNTGELFF; cdr3_nt: TGTGCCAGCAGCTCCCTGGCGGGACGGAAGAACACCGGGGAGCTGTTTTTT
clone_size: few; j_call: TRBJ2-5; v_call: TRBV10-3; d_call: TRBD2; cdr3_aa: CAISGAGTTRETQYF; cdr3_nt: TGTGCCATCAGTGGGGCCGGGACTACCCGAGAGACCCAGTACTTC
clone_size: NA; j_call: TRBJ1-2; v_call: TRBV7-9; d_call: NA; cdr3_aa: CASSLFKTVSPAF; cdr3_nt: TGTGCCAGCAGCTTATTCAAAACAGTGAGTCCGGCCTTC
clone_size: NA; j_call: TRBJ2-7; v_call: TRBV4-2; d_call: NA; cdr3_aa: CASSQEGRLVNEQYF; cdr3_nt: TGTGCCAGCAGCCAAGAAGGTCGGCTAGTCAACGAGCAGTACTTC
clone_size: few; j_call: TRBJ1-4; v_call: TRBV29-1; d_call: TRBD1; cdr3_aa: CSVDSGQGGEKLFF; cdr3_nt: TGCAGCGTTGATTCGGGACAGGGAGGTGAAAAACTGTTTTTT
clone_size: NA; j_call: TRBJ2-7; v_call: TRBV11-2; d_call: NA; cdr3_aa: CASSLMEARPYEQYF; cdr3_nt: TGTGCCAGCAGCTTAATGGAAGCGCGTCCTTACGAGCAGTACTTC
clone_size: few; j_call: TRBJ2-1; v_call: TRBV11-3; d_call: NA; cdr3_aa: CASSLGGRNEQFF; cdr3_nt: TGTGCCAGCAGCCTGGGGGGGCGCAATGAGCAGTTCTTC
clone_size: NA; j_call: TRBJ2-3; v_call: TRBV7-3; d_call: TRBD2; cdr3_aa: CASSFSGRTNTQYF; cdr3_nt: TGTGCCAGCAGCTTTAGCGGGAGGACGAATACGCAGTATTTT
clone_size: NA; j_call: TRBJ2-7; v_call: TRBV27; d_call: NA; cdr3_aa: CASSSRRDEQYF; cdr3_nt: TGTGCCAGCAGTTCCCGCAGGGACGAGCAGTACTTC
clone_size: NA; j_call: TRBJ2-5; v_call: TRBV29-1; d_call: TRBD2; cdr3_aa: CSVEVTGGGETQYF; cdr3_nt: TGCAGCGTTGAAGTGACGGGAGGGGGGGAGACCCAGTACTTC
clone_size: NA; j_call: TRBJ1-2; v_call: TRBV4-2; d_call: NA; cdr3_aa: CASRKTEGDGYTF; cdr3_nt: TGTGCCAGCAGGAAGACTGAGGGGGACGGCTACACCTTC